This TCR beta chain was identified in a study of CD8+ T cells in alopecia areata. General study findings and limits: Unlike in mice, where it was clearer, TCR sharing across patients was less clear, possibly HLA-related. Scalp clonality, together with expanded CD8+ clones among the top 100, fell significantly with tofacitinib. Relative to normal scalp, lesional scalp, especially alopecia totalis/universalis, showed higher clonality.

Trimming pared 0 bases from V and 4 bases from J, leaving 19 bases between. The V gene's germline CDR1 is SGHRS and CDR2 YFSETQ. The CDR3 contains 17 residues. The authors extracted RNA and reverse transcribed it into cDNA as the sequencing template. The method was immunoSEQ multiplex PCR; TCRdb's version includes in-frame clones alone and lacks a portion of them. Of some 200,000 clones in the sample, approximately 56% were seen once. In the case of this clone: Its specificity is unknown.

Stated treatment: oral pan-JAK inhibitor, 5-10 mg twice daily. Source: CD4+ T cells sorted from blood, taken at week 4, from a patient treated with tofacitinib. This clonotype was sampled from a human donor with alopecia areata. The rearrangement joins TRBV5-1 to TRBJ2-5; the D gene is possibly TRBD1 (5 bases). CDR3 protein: CASSLGQGSTKGETQYF. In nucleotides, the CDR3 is TGCGCCAGCAGCTTGGGGCAGGGCTCAACCAAGGGAGAGACCCAGTACTTC.